The 3 T cell receptor beta chains below all came from one sample that was sequenced in a study of T-cell memory formation after mild COVID-19. From the 5' RACE reads, TCRdb called clonotypes with MiXCR, one entry per CDR3 protein. In the table there are around 310,000 distinct CDR3 sequences, roughly 20% of which are singletons. Sequencing was done on a sample of PBMCs or a T cell subset sorted from them (not recorded which). These receptors were obtained from a young man who had mild COVID-19 (a few samples of this study predate the infection). Cell type and time point are not known.

The genes are TRBV10-3 and TRBJ2-1; 12 bases agree with TRBD2. Germline-derived CDR1 and CDR2 are ENHRY and SYGVKD. The CDR3 totals 17 residues. J was trimmed by 5 bases and V by 3 bases; bases with no gene match: 8. The CDR3 spells CAISDSTSGGRHNEQFF. The CDR3 nucleotides read TGTGCCATCAGTGATAGTACTAGCGGGGGGAGACACAATGAGCAGTTCTTC.

This clonotype was detected a few times. The chain links TRBV6-5 to TRBJ2-7; D unresolved. Germline V gene lookup returns CDR1 MNHEY and CDR2 SVGAGI. CDR3 length: 14 residues. The V end was cut by 0 bases, the J end by 3 bases, with 9 bases between. The CDR3 DNA is TGTGCCAGCAGTTACTCCGCAGGTCACTACGAGCAGTACGTC. Translated: CASSYSAGHYEQYV.

The chain couples TRBV7-3 to TRBJ1-2; D gene unclear. The CDR3 contains 13 residues. Between the trimmed V and J ends, which lost 5 bases and 4 bases, there was a span of 11 bases. CDR1 is SGHTA and CDR2 is FQGTGA in the germline V gene. The CDR3 sequence is CASSRGLFYGYTF. CDR3 nucleotides: TGTGCCAGCAGCCGTGGACTCTTCTATGGCTACACCTTC.